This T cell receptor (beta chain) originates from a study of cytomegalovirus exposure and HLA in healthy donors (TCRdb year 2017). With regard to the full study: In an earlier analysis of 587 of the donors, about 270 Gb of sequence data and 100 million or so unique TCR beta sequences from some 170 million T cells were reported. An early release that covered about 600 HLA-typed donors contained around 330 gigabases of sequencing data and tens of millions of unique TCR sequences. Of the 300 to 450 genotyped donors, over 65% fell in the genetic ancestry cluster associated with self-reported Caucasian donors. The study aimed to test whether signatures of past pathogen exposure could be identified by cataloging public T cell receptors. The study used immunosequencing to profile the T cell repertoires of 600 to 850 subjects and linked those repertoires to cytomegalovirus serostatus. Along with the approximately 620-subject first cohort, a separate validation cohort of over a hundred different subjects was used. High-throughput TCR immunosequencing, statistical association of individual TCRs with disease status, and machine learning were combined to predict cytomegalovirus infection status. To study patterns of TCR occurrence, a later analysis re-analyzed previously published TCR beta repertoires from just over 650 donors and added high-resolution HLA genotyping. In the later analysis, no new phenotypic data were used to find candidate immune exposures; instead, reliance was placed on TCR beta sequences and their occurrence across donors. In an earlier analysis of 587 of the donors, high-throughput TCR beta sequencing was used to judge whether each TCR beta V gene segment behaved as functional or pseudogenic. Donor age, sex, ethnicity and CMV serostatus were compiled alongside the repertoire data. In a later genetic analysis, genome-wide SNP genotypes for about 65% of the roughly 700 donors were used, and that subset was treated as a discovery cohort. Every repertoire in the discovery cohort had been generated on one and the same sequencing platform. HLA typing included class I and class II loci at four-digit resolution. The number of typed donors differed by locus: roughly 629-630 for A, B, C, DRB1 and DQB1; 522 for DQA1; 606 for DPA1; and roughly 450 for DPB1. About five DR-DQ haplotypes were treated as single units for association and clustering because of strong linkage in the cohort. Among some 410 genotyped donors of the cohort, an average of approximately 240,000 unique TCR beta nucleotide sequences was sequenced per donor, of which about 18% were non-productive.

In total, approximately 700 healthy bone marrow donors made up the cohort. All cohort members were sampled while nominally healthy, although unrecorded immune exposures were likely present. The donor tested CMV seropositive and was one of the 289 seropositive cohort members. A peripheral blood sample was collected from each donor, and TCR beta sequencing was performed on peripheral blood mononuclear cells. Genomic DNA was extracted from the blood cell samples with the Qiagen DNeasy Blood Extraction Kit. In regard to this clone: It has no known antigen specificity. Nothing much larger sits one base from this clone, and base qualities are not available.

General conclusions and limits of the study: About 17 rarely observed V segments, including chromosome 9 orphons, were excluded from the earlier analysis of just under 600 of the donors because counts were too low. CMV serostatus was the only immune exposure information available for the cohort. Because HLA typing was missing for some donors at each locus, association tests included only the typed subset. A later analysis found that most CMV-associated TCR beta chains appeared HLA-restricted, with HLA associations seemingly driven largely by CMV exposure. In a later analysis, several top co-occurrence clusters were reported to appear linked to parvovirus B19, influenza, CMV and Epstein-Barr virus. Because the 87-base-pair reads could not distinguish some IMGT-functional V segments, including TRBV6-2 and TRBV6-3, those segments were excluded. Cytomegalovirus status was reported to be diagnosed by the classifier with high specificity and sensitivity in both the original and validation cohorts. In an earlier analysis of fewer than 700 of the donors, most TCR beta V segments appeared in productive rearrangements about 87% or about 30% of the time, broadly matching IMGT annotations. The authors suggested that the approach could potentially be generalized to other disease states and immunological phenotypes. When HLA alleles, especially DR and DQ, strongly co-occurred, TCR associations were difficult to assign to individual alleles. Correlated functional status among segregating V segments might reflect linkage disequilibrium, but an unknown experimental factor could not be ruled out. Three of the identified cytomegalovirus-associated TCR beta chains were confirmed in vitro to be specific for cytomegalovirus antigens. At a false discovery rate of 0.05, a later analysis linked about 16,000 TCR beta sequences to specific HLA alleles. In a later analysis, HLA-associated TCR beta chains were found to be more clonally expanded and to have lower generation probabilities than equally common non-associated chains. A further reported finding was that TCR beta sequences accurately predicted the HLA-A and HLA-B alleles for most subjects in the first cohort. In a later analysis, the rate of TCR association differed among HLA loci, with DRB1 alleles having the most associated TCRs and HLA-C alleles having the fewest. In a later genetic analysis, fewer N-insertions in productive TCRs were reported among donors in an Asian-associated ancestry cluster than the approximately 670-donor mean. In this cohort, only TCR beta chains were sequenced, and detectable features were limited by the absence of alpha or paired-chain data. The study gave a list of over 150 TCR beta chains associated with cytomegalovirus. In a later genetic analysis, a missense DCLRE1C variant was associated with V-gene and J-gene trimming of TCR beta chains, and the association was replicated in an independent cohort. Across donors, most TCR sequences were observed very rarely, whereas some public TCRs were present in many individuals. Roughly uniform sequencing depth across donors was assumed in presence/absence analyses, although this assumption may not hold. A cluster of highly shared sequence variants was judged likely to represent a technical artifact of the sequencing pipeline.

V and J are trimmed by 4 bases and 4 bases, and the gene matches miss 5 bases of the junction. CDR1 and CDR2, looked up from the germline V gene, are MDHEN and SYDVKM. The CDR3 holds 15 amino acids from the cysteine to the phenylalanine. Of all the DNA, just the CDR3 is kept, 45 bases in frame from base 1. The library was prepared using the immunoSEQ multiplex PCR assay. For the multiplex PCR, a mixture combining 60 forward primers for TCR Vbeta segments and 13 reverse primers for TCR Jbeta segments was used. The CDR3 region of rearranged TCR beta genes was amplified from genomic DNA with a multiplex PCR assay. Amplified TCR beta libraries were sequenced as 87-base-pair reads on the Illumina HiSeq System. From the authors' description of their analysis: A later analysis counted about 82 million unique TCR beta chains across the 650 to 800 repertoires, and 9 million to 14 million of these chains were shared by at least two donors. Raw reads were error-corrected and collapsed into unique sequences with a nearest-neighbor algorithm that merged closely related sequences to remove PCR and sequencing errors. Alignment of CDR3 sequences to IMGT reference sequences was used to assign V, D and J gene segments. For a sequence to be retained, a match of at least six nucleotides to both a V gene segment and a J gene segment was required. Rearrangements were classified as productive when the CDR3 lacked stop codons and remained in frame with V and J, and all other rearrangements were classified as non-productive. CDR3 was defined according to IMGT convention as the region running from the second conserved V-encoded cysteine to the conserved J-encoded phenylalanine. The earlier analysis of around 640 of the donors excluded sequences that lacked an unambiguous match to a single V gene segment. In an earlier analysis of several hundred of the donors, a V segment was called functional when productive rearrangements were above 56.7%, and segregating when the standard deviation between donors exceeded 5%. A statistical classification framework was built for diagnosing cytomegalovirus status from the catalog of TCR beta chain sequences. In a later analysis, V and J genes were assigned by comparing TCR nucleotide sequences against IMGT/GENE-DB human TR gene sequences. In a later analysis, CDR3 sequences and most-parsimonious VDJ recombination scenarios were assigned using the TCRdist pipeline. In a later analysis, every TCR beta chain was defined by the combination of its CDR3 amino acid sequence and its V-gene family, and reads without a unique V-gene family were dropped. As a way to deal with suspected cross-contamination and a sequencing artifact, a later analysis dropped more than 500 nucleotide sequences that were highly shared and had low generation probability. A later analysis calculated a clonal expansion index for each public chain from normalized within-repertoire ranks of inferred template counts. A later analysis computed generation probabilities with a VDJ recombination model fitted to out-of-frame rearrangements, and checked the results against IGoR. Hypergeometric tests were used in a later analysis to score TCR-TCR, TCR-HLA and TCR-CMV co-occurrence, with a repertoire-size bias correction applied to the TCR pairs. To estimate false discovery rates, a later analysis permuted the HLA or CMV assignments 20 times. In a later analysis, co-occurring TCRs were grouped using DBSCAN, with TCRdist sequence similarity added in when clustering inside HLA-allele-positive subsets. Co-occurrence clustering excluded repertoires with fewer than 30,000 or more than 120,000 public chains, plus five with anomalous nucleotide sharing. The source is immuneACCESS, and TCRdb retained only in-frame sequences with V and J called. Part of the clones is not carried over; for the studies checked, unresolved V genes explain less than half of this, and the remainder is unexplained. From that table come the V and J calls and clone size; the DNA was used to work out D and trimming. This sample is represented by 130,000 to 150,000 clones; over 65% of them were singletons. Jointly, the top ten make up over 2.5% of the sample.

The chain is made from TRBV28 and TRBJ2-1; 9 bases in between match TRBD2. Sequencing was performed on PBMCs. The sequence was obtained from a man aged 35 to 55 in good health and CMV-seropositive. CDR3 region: CASSSPSGVYNEQFF. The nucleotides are TGTGCCAGCAGTTCCCCTAGCGGGGTATACAATGAGCAGTTCTTC.